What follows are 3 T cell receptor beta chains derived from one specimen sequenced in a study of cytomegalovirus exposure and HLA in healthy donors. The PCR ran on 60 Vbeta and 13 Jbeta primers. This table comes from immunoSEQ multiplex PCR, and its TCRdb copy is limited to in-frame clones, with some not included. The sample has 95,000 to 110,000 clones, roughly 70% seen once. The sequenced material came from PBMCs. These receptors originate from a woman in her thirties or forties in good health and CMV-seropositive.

The CDR3 bases are TGTGCCAGCAGCTTGTTCGGCAGGGGGCGCCAGGACACTGAAGCTTTCTTT. The encoded protein is CASSLFGRGRQDTEAFF. V gene TRBV5-6 combines with J gene TRBJ1-1; TRBD1 matches at 8 bases. CDR1 and CDR2 (germline): SGHDT, YYEEEE. The CDR3 extends over 17 amino acids. J gave up 3 bases and V 1 base, and 11 bases lay outside the gene matches.

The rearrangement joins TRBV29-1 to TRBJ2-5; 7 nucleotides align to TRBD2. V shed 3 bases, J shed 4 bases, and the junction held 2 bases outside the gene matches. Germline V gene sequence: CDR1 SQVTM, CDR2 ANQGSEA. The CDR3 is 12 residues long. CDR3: CSVDREGETQYF. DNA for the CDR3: TGCAGCGTTGACAGGGAGGGAGAGACCCAGTACTTC.

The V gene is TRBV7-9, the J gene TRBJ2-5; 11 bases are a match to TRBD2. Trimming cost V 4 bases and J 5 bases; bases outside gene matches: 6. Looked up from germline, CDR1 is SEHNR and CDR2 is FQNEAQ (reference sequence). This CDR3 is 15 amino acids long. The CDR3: CASSSTSGGLETQYF. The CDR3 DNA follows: TGTGCCAGCAGCTCCACTAGCGGGGGCCTGGAGACCCAGTACTTC.